This TCR beta chain was profiled in a study of cytomegalovirus exposure and HLA in healthy donors. At the level of the study: Previous work identified roughly 120 million unique TCR beta sequences from around 170 million T cells.

Healthy bone marrow donors formed the donor group. This CDR3 comprises 16 residues. Germline V lookup: CDR1 MNHNY, CDR2 SVGAGI (reference sequence). V dropped 0 bases and J dropped 10 bases, with 19 bases sitting between them. Both 60 Vbeta primers and 13 Jbeta primers went into the PCR. The protocol was immunoSEQ multiplex PCR, while the TCRdb copy is restricted to in-frame clones and leaves out a portion. The sample shows approximately 110,000 clones, more than 80% of them seen only once. The sequencing sample was made of PBMCs. The receptor's source is a man between 18 and 29 years old in good health and CMV-seronegative. This chain connects TRBV6-6 to TRBJ2-1; TRBD2 might be the D (6 bases). This CDR3 is CASSYSELAGWPEQFF. CDR3 in DNA: TGTGCCAGCAGTTACTCGGAACTGGCGGGATGGCCCGAGCAGTTCTTC.